These T cell receptor beta chains were read from a single sample in a study of CD8+CD57+ T cells in acquired aplastic anemia. TCRdb re-called the reads with MiXCR, one entry per CDR3 protein. The sample holds around 190,000 distinct CDR3 sequences; roughly half are singletons and the top ten take about 15%. Sequenced: sorted CD4+, CD8+, or CD8+CD57+ T cells (not recorded which) from PBMCs. Receptors originate from a human donor in good health, serving as a control. Both conserved end residues are part of each CDR3. D genes are given only for firm matches. A clone size is listed for some rows: how often the clone was seen (once, few, many), or a class if it is expanded.

clone_size	v_call	j_call	d_call	cdr3_nt	cdr3_aa
few	TRBV20-1	TRBJ1-2	-	TGCAGTGCTAGAGATCTGGAGGGACGCGGCTACACCTTC	CSARDLEGRGYTF
-	TRBV9	TRBJ1-2	-	TGTGCCAGCAGCGAAACAGGGATGAGGGCCTACACCTTC	CASSETGMRAYTF
-	TRBV24-1	TRBJ1-4	-	TGTGCCACCAGTGAATATAACGCCGGACACTCGAATGAAAAACTGTTTTTT	CATSEYNAGHSNEKLFF
many	TRBV12-3/TRBV12-4	TRBJ1-2	TRBD1	TGTGCCAGCAGTTTAAGGGTTCCGGGACAGGGACCATCTAACTATGGCTACACCTTC	CASSLRVPGQGPSNYGYTF
-	TRBV7-9	TRBJ2-5	-	TGTGCCAGCAGTGGAGGAGCGGAAGAGACCCAGTACTTC	CASSGGAEETQYF
-	TRBV19	TRBJ1-2	-	TGTGCCAGTAGTATAGCCAATTATGGCTACACCTTC	CASSIANYGYTF
-	TRBV6-1	TRBJ2-7	TRBD1	TGTGCCAGCAGTGAGGACAGGGGAGGGAACGAGCAGTACTTC	CASSEDRGGNEQYF
many	TRBV30	TRBJ2-7	-	TGTGCCTGGAGTGTAGGAGGGACTCCCCAGTACTTC	CAWSVGGTPQYF
-	TRBV19	TRBJ1-5	-	TGTGCCAGTAGTTCCATCGGCACAGGATATAGCAATCAGCCCCAGCATTTT	CASSSIGTGYSNQPQHF
-	TRBV9	TRBJ2-6	-	TGTGCCAGCAGCGCTCGACACAGCTCTGGGGCCAACGTCCTGACTTTC	CASSARHSSGANVLTF
-	TRBV6-2/TRBV6-3	TRBJ2-4	-	TGTGCCAGCAGTTACACGGGAGCAAAAAACATTCAGTACTTC	CASSYTGAKNIQYF
-	TRBV7-6	TRBJ2-7	-	TGTGCCAGCAGCCCTCCTCCGCCACGGCCCGAGCAGTACTTC	CASSPPPPRPEQYF
-	TRBV2	TRBJ1-2	-	TGTGCCAGCACACAGGAGAAATATGGCTACACCTTC	CASTQEKYGYTF
-	TRBV2	TRBJ2-7	-	TGTGCCAGCAGAGCGGTCTACGAGCAGTACTTC	CASRAVYEQYF
many	TRBV19	TRBJ2-5	-	TGTGCCAGTAGTATCGCGGGACAAACAGAGACCCAGTACTTC	CASSIAGQTETQYF
once	TRBV7-2	TRBJ1-6	TRBD1	TGTGCCAGCAGCACCCAGGGGGAGGGTAATTCACCCCTCCACTTT	CASSTQGEGNSPLHF
-	TRBV5-1	TRBJ1-5	-	TGCGCCAGCAGCTTGGTCCCAGGGACGAGCAATCAGCCCCAGCATTTT	CASSLVPGTSNQPQHF
many	TRBV7-2	TRBJ2-5	-	TGTGCCAGCAGCTTTCGAGAGACCCAGTACTTC	CASSFRETQYF
many	TRBV24-1	TRBJ1-1	-	TGTGCCACCAGTGATAGAAATGCACAGGATGAAGCTTTCTTT	CATSDRNAQDEAFF
-	TRBV10-3	TRBJ1-1	-	TGTGCCATCAGGAGTGTAACCTTGAACACTGAAGCTTTCTTT	CAIRSVTLNTEAFF
-	TRBV19	TRBJ1-6	TRBD1	TGTGCCAGTAGTATAACGACAGGGAGCTCCTATAATTCACCCCTCCACTTT	CASSITTGSSYNSPLHF
-	TRBV10-2	TRBJ2-7	TRBD1	TGCGCCAGCAACGCCTGGGACAGGGCTTTGCACGAGCAGTACTTC	CASNAWDRALHEQYF
-	TRBV15	TRBJ1-4	-	TGTGCCACCAGCAGGGATGGACGGGGGAATGAAAAACTGTTTTTT	CATSRDGRGNEKLFF
-	TRBV24-1	TRBJ1-2	-	TGTGCCACCAGTGACCCAGTAGGCTACACCTTC	CATSDPVGYTF
-	TRBV19	TRBJ2-7	-	TGTGCCAGTAGTATAGACCACAGTGGGGCCATGGGATACGAGCAGTACTTC	CASSIDHSGAMGYEQYF
once	TRBV2	TRBJ2-1	-	TGTGCCAGCAGTGAAGACTATAACAATGAGCAGTTCTTC	CASSEDYNNEQFF
-	TRBV20-1	TRBJ1-3	TRBD1	TGCAGTGCCGGGACAGAGGGAAACACCATATATTTT	CSAGTEGNTIYF
-	TRBV5-4	TRBJ1-6	-	TGTGCCAGCAGCTCGGGTGGGTCAGAGGGGCCCCTCCACTTT	CASSSGGSEGPLHF
-	TRBV12-3/TRBV12-4	TRBJ1-3	-	TGTGCCAGCAGCCCGGGAGGTTCCTATGGCTACACCATATATTTT	CASSPGGSYGYTIYF
-	TRBV2	TRBJ2-1	-	TGTGCCAGCAGCGTAAAAACCTGGGAGTTCTTC	CASSVKTWEFF
many	TRBV6-6	TRBJ1-5	TRBD1	TGTGCCAGCAGTTCCCACCAGACAGGGAATGGCCAGCCCCAGCATTTT	CASSSHQTGNGQPQHF
few	TRBV7-9	TRBJ2-5	-	TGTGCCAGCAGCTTTTCAGGGGAGACCCAGTACTTC	CASSFSGETQYF
many	TRBV29-1	TRBJ2-3	-	TGCAGCGTTGACGTCCATCGAGGCGCAGATACGCAGTATTTT	CSVDVHRGADTQYF
few	TRBV20-1	TRBJ2-1	-	TGCAGTGCTAGAGGCGACAATGAGCAGTTCTTC	CSARGDNEQFF
-	TRBV29-1	TRBJ2-2	TRBD1	TGCAGCGCCACAACAGGGGGCGTCTCCGGGGAGCTGTTTTTT	CSATTGGVSGELFF
many	TRBV5-1	TRBJ1-2	-	TGCGCCAGCAGCTTGCTGGTGGGGACGGATGGCTACACCTTC	CASSLLVGTDGYTF
-	TRBV6-5	TRBJ1-2	-	TGTGCCATCAGTGGCCGTGGTCAGGATAACTATGGCTACACCTTC	CAISGRGQDNYGYTF
-	TRBV29-1	TRBJ2-1	-	TGCAGTGAACAGGGCGGGCTCGGACATGAGCAGTTCTTC	CSEQGGLGHEQFF
-	TRBV7-9	TRBJ1-4	TRBD1	TGTGCCAGCAGCTTACCGAACAGGGGTGAAAAACTGTTTTTT	CASSLPNRGEKLFF
-	TRBV11-2	TRBJ1-1	TRBD1	TGTGCCAGCAGCACTAGGACAGGAGGGGACACTGAAGCTTTCTTT	CASSTRTGGDTEAFF
-	TRBV19	TRBJ2-7	TRBD1	TGTGCCAGTAGAGGACAGGGGGCACACGAGCAGTACTTC	CASRGQGAHEQYF